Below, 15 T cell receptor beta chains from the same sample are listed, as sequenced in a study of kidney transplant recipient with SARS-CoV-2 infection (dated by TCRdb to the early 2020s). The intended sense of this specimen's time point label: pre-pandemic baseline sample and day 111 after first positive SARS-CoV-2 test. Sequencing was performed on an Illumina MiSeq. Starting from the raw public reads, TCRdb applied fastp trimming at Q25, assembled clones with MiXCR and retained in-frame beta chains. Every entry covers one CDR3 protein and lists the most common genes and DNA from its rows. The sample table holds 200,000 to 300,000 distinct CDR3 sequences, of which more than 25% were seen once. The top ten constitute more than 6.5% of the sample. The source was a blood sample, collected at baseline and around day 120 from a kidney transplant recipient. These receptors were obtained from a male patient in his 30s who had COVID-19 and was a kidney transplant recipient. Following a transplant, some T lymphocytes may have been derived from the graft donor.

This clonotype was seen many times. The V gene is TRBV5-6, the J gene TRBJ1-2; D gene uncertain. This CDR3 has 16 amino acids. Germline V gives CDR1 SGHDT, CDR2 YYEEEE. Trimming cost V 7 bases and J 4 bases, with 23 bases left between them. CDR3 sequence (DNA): TGTGCCAGCCGGGCGCGCAATAGTCGAAAGACCTATGGCTACACCTTC. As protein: CASRARNSRKTYGYTF.

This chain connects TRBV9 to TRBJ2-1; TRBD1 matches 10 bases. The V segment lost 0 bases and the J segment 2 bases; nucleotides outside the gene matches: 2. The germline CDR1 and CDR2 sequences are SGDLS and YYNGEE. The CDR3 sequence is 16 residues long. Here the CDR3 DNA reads TGTGCCAGCAGCGTAGGGGGGACAGGGGCCTACAATGAGCAGTTCTTC. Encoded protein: CASSVGGTGAYNEQFF.

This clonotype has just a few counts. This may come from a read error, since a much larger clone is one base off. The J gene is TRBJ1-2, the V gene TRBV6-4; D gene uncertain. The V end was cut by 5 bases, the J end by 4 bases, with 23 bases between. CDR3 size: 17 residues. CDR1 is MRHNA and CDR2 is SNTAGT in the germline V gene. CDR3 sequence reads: CASSRSISHGKTYGYTF. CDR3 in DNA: TGTGCCAGCAGTCGTAGCATCTCACACGGAAAGACCTATGGCTACACCTTC.

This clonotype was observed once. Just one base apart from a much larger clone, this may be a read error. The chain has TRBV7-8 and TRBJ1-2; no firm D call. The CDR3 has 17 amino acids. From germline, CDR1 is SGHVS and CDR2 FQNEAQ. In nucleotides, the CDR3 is TGTGCCAGCAGCGTTCGGCTGTTTACCCGAAAGACCTATGGCTACGCCTTC. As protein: CASSVRLFTRKTYGYAF.

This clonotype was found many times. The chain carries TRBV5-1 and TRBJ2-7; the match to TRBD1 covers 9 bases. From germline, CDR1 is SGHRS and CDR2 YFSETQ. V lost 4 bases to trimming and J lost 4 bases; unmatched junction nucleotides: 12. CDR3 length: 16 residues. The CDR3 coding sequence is TGCGCCAGCAGCGGAACCGGGACAGGGAAATATTACGAGCAGTACTTC. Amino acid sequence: CASSGTGTGKYYEQYF.

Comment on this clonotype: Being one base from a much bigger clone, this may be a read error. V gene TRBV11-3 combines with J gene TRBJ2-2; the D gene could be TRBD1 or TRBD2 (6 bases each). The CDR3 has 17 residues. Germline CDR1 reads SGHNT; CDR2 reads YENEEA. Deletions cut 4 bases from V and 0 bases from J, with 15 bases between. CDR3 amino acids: CASSSGAAGTNTGELFF. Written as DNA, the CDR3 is TGTGCCAGCAGCTCGGGGGCAGCGGGTACGAACACCGGGGAGCTGTTTTTT.

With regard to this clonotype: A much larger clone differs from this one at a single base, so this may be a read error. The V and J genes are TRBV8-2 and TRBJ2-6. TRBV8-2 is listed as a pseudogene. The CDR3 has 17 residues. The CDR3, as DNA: TGTGGCAGTAGGCTGAGGATAACACAAAGTCGGGCCAACGTCCTGACTTTC. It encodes CGSRLRITQSRANVLTF.

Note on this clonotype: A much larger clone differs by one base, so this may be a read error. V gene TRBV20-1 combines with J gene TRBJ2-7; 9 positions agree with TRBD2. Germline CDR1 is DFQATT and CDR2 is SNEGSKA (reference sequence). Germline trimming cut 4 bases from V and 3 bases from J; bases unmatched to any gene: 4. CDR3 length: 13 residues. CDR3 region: CSAIPSGIYEQYF. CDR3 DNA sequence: TGCAGTGCTATCCCTAGCGGGATCTACGAGCAGTACTTC.

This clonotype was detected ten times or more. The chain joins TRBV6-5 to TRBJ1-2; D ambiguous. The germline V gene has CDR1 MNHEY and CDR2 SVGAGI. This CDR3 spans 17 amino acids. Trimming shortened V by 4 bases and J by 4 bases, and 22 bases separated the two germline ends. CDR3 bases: TGTGCCAGCAGTTTTAGTTGCTCTATGCGAAAGACCTATGGCTACACCTTC. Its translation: CASSFSCSMRKTYGYTF.

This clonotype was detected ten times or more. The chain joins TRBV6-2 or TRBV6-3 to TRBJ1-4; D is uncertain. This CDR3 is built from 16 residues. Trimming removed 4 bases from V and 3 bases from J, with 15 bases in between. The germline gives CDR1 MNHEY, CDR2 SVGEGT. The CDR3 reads CASSWEHPDANEKLFF. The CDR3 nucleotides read TGTGCCAGCAGTTGGGAACATCCGGACGCTAATGAAAAACTGTTTTTT.

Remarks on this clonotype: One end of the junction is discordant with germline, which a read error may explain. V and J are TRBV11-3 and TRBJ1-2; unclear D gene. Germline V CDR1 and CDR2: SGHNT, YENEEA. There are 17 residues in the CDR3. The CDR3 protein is CASSYRSDLGKTSGYAF. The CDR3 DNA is TGTGCCAGCAGCTATCGTAGCGATCTCGGAAAGACCTCTGGCTACGCCTTC.

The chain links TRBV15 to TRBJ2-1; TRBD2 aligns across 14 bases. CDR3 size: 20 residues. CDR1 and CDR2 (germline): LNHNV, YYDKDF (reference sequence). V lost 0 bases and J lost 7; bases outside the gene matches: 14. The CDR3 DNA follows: TGTGCCACCAGCAGAGATGGGTTCCTGACTAGCGGGGGGGCTTATAATGAGCAGTTCTTC. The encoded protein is CATSRDGFLTSGGAYNEQFF.

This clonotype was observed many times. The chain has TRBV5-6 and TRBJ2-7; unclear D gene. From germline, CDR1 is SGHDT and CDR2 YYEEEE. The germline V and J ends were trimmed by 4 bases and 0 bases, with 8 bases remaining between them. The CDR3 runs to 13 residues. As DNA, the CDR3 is TGTGCCAGCAGCGCGTCCAGCTCCTACGAGCAGTACTTC. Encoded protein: CASSASSSYEQYF.

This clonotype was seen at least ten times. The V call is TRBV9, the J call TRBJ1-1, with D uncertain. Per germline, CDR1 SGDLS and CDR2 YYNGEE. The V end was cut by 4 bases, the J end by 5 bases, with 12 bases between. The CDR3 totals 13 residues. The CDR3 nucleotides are TGTGCCAGCAGCAGAGCCCACGGGACTGAAGCTTTCTTT. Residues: CASSRAHGTEAFF.

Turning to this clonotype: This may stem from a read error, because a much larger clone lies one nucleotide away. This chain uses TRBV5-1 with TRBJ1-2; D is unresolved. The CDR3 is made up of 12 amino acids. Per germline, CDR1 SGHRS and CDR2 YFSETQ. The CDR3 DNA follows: TGCGTCAGCAGCTCGGAGAGCTATGGCTACACCTTC. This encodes CVSSSESYGYTF.